Below, 8 T cell receptor beta chains from the same sample are listed, as sequenced in a study of blood T cell repertoires in COVID-19. The repertoire was sequenced with immunoSEQ multiplex PCR; TCRdb's copy has only in-frame clones and lacks some. The table shows about 26,000 clones, with nearly 95% occurring only once. Sequenced input: peripheral blood. The receptors were sampled from a human donor in a cohort sampled during active COVID-19.

The chain uses TRBV7-9 and TRBJ2-2; 11 bases map to TRBD2. Germline CDR1 SEHNR, CDR2 FQNEAQ (reference sequence). CDR3 length: 16 amino acids. The trim removed 6 bases at V and 3 bases at J, leaving 6 bases unmatched. The CDR3 sequence is CASRPPGLADTGELFF. In DNA form, the CDR3 reads TGTGCCAGCAGACCCCCGGGACTAGCGGACACCGGGGAGCTGTTTTTT.

The V and J genes are TRBV6-5 and TRBJ2-1; no clear D gene. Per germline, CDR1 MNHEY and CDR2 SVGAGI. Trimming left V 7 bases short and J 1 base short, with 14 bases between. The CDR3 is made up of 15 amino acids. Written as DNA, the CDR3 is TGTGCCAGCACTTGGAGTGGGTCGTCCTACAATGAGCAGTTCTTC. Its protein is CASTWSGSSYNEQFF.

V is TRBV5-4 and J is TRBJ1-3; the D gene is possibly TRBD1 (5 bases). Germline V lookup: CDR1 SGHNT, CDR2 YYREEE (reference sequence). The CDR3 sequence is 13 residues long. The ends were cut back, 6 bases at V and 4 bases at J, with 11 bases in the middle. CDR3 sequence: CASNGGAGNTIYF. DNA for the CDR3: TGTGCCAGCAACGGCGGGGCGGGAAACACCATATATTTT.

V usage is TRBV7-7 and J usage is TRBJ1-5, with 10 bases lining up with TRBD1. CDR1 is SSHAT, CDR2 FNYEAQ, per germline (reference sequence). There are 17 residues in the CDR3. J lost 4 bases, V lost 1 base, and 7 bases had no gene match. The chain's CDR3 is CASSLDDRGPDNQPQHF. CDR3 sequence (DNA): TGTGCCAGCAGCTTAGATGACAGGGGGCCGGATAATCAGCCCCAGCATTTT.

V usage is TRBV6-2 or TRBV6-3 and J usage is TRBJ1-1; 9 bases agree with TRBD1. This CDR3 is 13 amino acids long. The V and J ends lost 5 bases and 4 bases, in that order; junction bases with no gene match: 2. Germline CDR1 is MNHEY and CDR2 is SVGEGT. The CDR3, as DNA: TGTGCCAGCAGTCTGACAGGGGGCACTGAAGCTTTCTTT. Translating gives CASSLTGGTEAFF.

The rearrangement links TRBV5-6 to TRBJ1-1; unclear D gene. The CDR3 contains 15 residues. Germline V CDR1 and CDR2: SGHDT, YYEEEE. Trimming shortened V by 2 bases and J by 5 bases, and 16 bases separated the two germline ends. The CDR3 DNA follows: TGTGCCAGCAGCTTCGCCCCAACGAGGAATACTGAAGCTTTCTTT. This translates into CASSFAPTRNTEAFF.

V and J are TRBV10-3 and TRBJ1-1; 9 positions match TRBD1. CDR3 size: 13 residues. The V gene's germline CDR1 is ENHRY and CDR2 SYGVKD. The V gene end was trimmed by 6 bases and the J gene end by 7 bases; junction bases not matched to a gene: 6. The CDR3 DNA is TGTGCCATCAGAAAACAGGGGGCGGATGAAGCTTTCTTT. This encodes CAIRKQGADEAFF.

The chain joins TRBV30 to TRBJ2-2; 8 bases are shared with TRBD2. Germline V gene data show CDR1 as GTSNPN and CDR2 as SVGIG (reference sequence). The length of the CDR3 is 14 residues. The ends lost 0 bases at V and 7 bases at J; junction bases unmatched: 4. CDR3 amino acids: CAWSVREVGGELFF. The DNA for the CDR3 is TGTGCCTGGAGTGTGCGGGAGGTTGGCGGGGAGCTGTTTTTT. Looking up the rest from reference TRBV30 and TRBJ2-2 gives the full variable domain: SQTIHQWPATLVQPVGSPLSLECTVEGTSNPNLYWYRQAAGRGLQLLFYSVGIGQISSEVPQNLSASRPQDRQFILSSKKLLLSDSGFYLCAWSVREVGGELFFGEGSRLTVL.